This record covers a single T cell receptor (beta chain). Sequencing of TCR beta drew on CD8+ and CD4+ T cells from blood. Random hexamers were used to reverse transcribe 0.5 to 1 ug of RNA. Coverage of TCR beta CDR3 amplification by immunoSEQ multiplex PCR extended to 54 Vbeta and 13 Jbeta. TCRdb called the immunoSEQ multiplex PCR reads again in MiXCR, with one record for every CDR3 protein. Altogether some 200,000 distinct CDR3 sequences are present, over 75% being singletons, with the ten largest covering about 0.1%. This sample was included in a study of CD8 T cells in Susac syndrome. Study details: Patients with Susac syndrome who were sequenced included over five with active disease and eight in remission.

This CDR3 is built from 12 residues. Germline V CDR1 and CDR2: MNHNS, SASEGT. Trimming at V came to 7 bases and at J to 6 bases, leaving 5 bases not matched to a gene. Sequencing was carried out using CD4+ T cells from PBMCs. J is TRBJ1-2 and V is TRBV6-1; 7 bases are a match to TRBD1. This clonotype was obtained from a human donor with Susac syndrome. DNA of the CDR3: TGTGCCAGCAATCGACAGGGTGATGGCTACACCTTC. The encoded protein is CASNRQGDGYTF.